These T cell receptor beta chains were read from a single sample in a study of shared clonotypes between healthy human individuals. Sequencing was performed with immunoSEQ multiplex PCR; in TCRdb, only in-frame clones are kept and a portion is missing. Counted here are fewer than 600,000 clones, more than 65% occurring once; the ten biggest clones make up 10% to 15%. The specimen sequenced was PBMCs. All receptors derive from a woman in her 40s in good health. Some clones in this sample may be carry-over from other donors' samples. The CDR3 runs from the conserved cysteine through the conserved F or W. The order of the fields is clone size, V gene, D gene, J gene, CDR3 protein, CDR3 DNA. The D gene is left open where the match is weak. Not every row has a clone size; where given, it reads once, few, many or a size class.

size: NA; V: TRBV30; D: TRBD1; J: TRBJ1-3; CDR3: CAWGGQGVAGNTIYF; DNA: TGTGCCTGGGGGGGACAGGGGGTTGCTGGAAACACCATATATTTT
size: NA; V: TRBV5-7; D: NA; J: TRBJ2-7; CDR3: CASGNGVGASYEQYF; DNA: TGTGCCAGCGGAAATGGGGTTGGGGCCTCCTACGAGCAGTACTTC
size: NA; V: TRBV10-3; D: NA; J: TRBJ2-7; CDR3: CAISGQGGSYEQYF; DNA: TGTGCCATCAGCGGACAGGGAGGGTCCTACGAGCAGTACTTC
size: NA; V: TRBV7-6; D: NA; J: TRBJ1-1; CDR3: CASIGQINTEAFF; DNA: TGTGCCAGCATCGGGCAGATTAACACTGAAGCTTTCTTT
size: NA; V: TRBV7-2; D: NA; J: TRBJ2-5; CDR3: CASSLQVRETQYF; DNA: TGTGCCAGCAGCTTACAGGTGCGAGAGACCCAGTACTTC
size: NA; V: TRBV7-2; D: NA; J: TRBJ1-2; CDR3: CASSLGANPNYGYTF; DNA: TGTGCCAGCAGCTTAGGCGCCAACCCTAACTATGGCTACACCTTC
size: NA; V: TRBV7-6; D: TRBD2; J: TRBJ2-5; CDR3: CASSQTSGSPWETQYF; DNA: TGTGCCAGCAGCCAAACTAGCGGGAGCCCTTGGGAGACCCAGTACTTC
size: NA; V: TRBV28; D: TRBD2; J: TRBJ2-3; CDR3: CASSPISGLAGFADTQYF; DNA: TGTGCCAGCAGCCCAATATCAGGACTAGCGGGATTCGCAGATACGCAGTATTTT
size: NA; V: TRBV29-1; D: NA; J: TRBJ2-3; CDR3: CSVEDRGASGRSRGTDTQYF; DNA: TGCAGCGTTGAAGATCGGGGGGCTAGCGGAAGATCCCGGGGCACAGATACGCAGTATTTT
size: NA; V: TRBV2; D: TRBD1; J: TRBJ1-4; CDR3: CASSGQGGEKLFF; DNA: TGTGCCAGCAGTGGACAGGGCGGTGAAAAACTGTTTTTT
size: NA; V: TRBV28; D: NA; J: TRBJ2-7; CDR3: CASTEGFEQYF; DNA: TGTGCCAGCACCGAGGGCTTCGAGCAGTACTTC
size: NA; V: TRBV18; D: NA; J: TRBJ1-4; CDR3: CASSPAAGWNEKLFF; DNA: TGTGCCAGCTCACCAGCGGCAGGGTGGAATGAAAAACTGTTTTTT
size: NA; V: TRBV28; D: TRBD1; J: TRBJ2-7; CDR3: CASSLDREAVEQYF; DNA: TGTGCCAGCAGTTTGGACAGGGAGGCGGTCGAGCAGTACTTC
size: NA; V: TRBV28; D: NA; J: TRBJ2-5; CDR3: CASRIPGSRQETQYF; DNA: TGTGCCAGCAGGATCCCCGGGAGTAGACAAGAGACCCAGTACTTC
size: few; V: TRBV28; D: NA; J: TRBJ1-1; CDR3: CASSLVPGETEAFF; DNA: TGTGCCAGCAGTTTAGTTCCCGGGGAGACTGAAGCTTTCTTT
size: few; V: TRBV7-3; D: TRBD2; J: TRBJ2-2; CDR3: CASSLGLAGGTGELFF; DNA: TGTGCCAGCAGCTTAGGACTAGCGGGAGGGACCGGGGAGCTGTTTTTT
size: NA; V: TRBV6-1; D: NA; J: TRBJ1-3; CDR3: CASSPRGEGGNTIYF; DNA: TGTGCCAGCAGTCCGAGGGGGGAAGGTGGAAACACCATATATTTT
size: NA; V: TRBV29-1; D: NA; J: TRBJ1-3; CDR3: CSVRTGYGNTIYF; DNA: TGCAGCGTGAGGACTGGTTATGGAAACACCATATATTTT
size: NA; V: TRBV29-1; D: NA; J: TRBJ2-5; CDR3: CSVMGQETQYF; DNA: TGCAGCGTTATGGGGCAAGAGACCCAGTACTTC
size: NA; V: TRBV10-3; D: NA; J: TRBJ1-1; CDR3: CAIADRVVTEAFF; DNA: TGTGCCATCGCAGACCGAGTTGTCACTGAAGCTTTCTTT
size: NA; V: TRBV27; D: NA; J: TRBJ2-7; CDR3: CASSPTPGGSSYEQYF; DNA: TGTGCCAGCAGCCCCACGCCAGGGGGGAGCTCCTACGAGCAGTACTTC
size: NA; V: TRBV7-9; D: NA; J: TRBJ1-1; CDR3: CASSFVSNTEAFF; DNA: TGTGCCAGCAGCTTCGTCTCGAACACTGAAGCTTTCTTT
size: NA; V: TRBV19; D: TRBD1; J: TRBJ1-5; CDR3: CASRGDRSGRGPQHF; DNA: TGTGCCAGTAGAGGGGACAGGAGTGGGAGGGGGCCCCAGCATTTT
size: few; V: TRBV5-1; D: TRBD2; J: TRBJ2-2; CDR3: CASSLGTSTGELFF; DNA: TGCGCCAGCAGCTTGGGGACTAGCACCGGGGAGCTGTTTTTT
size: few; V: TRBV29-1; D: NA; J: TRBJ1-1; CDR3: CSVEQGGGTEAFF; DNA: TGCAGCGTTGAACAGGGAGGGGGCACTGAAGCTTTCTTT
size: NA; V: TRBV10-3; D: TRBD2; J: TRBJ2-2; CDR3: CAMEREFTGELFF; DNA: TGTGCCATGGAGCGGGAGTTCACCGGGGAGCTGTTTTTT
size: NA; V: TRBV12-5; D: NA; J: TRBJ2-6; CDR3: CASGLDMGSGANVLTF; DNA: TGTGCTAGTGGTTTGGACATGGGCTCTGGGGCCAACGTCCTGACTTTC
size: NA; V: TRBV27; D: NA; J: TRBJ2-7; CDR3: CASNPRAGSSYEQYF; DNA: TGTGCCAGCAACCCTCGGGCGGGCAGCTCCTACGAGCAGTACTTC
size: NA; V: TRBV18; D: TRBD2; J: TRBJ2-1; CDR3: CASSPLGLGGNEQFF; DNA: TGTGCCAGCTCACCACTCGGACTAGGCGGAAATGAGCAGTTCTTC
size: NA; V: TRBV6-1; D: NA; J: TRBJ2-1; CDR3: CASSPRGTFNEQFF; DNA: TGTGCCAGCAGTCCAAGAGGTACCTTCAATGAGCAGTTCTTC
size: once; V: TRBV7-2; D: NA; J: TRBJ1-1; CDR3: CASSLVRGNTEAFF; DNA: TGTGCCAGCAGCTTGGTCAGGGGAAACACTGAAGCTTTCTTT
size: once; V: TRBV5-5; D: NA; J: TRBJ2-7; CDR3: CASSLGRDFSSYEQYF; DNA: TGTGCCAGCAGCTTGGGCCGGGACTTCAGCTCCTACGAGCAGTACTTC
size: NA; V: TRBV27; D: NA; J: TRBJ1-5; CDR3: CASRSEIALGPQHF; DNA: TGTGCCAGCCGGTCGGAAATCGCGTTGGGGCCCCAGCATTTT
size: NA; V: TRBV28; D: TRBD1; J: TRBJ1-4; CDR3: CASSPPTGGNEKLFF; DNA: TGTGCCAGCAGTCCGCCCACAGGGGGGAATGAAAAACTGTTTTTT
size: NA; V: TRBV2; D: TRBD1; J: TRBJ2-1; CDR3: CASSSPTGVGEQFF; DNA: TGTGCCAGCAGTTCACCTACAGGGGTGGGTGAGCAGTTCTTC